The clone carrying this TCR beta chain appeared a single time. Its target is unknown. This record comes from a study of PD-L1 blockade in urothelial cancer. Across the study: Atezolizumab (1,200 mg intravenously every 3 weeks) began in about 2014 for patients. Males with bladder-origin urothelial cancer constituted about 85% of the roughly 30 patients.

The time point: pretreatment peripheral blood. The repertoire was sequenced with immunoSEQ multiplex PCR; TCRdb's copy has only in-frame clones and lacks some. The sample includes tens of thousands of clones, almost 90% seen only once; the top ten take 1.5% to 2%. Study-wide results and limits: Durable-benefit patients expanded tumor-associated blood clones more at 3 weeks.

The germline gives CDR1 MNHEY, CDR2 SVGAGI. The CDR3 extends over 15 amino acids. J was trimmed by 4 bases and V by 2 bases; bases with no gene match: 4. The sample here was PBMCs, taken around atezolizumab (anti-PD-L1) treatment. The V gene is TRBV6-5, the J gene TRBJ2-7, with 11 bases lining up with TRBD2. The source is a man between 60 and 75 years old with urothelial cancer. This CDR3 reads CASSYEASGRYEQYF. In DNA, the CDR3 is TGTGCCAGCAGTTACGAGGCTAGCGGGAGGTACGAGCAGTACTTC.